This T cell receptor (beta chain) is from a study of CD8 T cells in ankylosing spondylitis. Regarding the study as a whole: Earlier literature documents some of the motif variants in reactive arthritis synovial fluid and blood. Characteristic, it appeared, of ankylosing spondylitis blood was a TCR beta motif of eight highly homologous variants.

TCRdb recomputed calls from the 5' RACE reads with MiXCR, one row per CDR3 protein. The sample shows 250,000 to 400,000 distinct CDR3 sequences, about 9.9% of them seen only once. V dropped 1 base and J dropped 3 bases, with 23 bases sitting between them. The CDR3 consists of 19 residues. This clonotype was recorded at least ten times. Its antigen is undetermined. The sequence was obtained from a female donor with ankylosing spondylitis or in good health (not recorded which). The chain has TRBV12-3 or TRBV12-4 and TRBJ2-3; tentative D call: TRBD1 (7 bases). Sequences were obtained from blood, either unsorted or a sorted T cell fraction (not recorded which). DNA for the CDR3: TGTGCCAGCAGTTTAGAAAGGGGGCGGGATGGCGTCAAAACAGATACGCAGTATTTT. Its translation: CASSLERGRDGVKTDTQYF.